This T cell receptor (beta chain) was captured by sequencing in a study of shared clonotypes between healthy human individuals. Profiling relied on immunoSEQ multiplex PCR, and the TCRdb table lists in-frame clones only, not all of them. This repertoire shows about 470,000 clones, about four fifths found once; its top ten account for roughly 13%. Extraction of genomic DNA in unsorted samples used approximately 84 million PBMCs. Deletions cut 6 bases from V and 2 bases from J, with 10 bases between. The CDR3 totals 13 residues. Germline CDR1 and CDR2: MNHNS and SASEGT. The receptor comes from a woman in her 40s in good health. Some clones in this sample may be carry-over from other donors' samples. The gene calls are TRBV6-1 and TRBJ1-2; possibly TRBD1 for D (6 bases). Sample: PBMCs. CDR3 sequence: CASSVGQNYGYTF. The CDR3 coding sequence is TGTGCCAGCAGCGTAGGACAGAACTATGGCTACACCTTC.